A selection of T cell receptor beta chains follows, all from one sample in a study of cytomegalovirus exposure and HLA in healthy donors. Assay: immunoSEQ multiplex PCR; the TCRdb copy retains only in-frame clones and omits some. The sample includes about 190,000 clones, roughly four fifths seen only once; the top ten take 3.1%. The sample comprised PBMCs. The receptors shown here come from a woman aged 30 to 39 in good health and CMV-seropositive. The CDR3 runs from the conserved cysteine through the conserved F or W. Each record gives: V gene, clone size, D gene, J gene, CDR3 protein, CDR3 DNA. A D gene is named only where the DNA matches it firmly. Part of the rows lack a size; the others show once, few, many or a class for expanded clones.

TRBV6-1,NA,NA,TRBJ1-1,CASSDRPGHQNTEAFF,TGTGCCAGCAGTGATCGGCCGGGACACCAAAACACTGAAGCTTTCTTT
TRBV27,NA,TRBD1,TRBJ1-3,CASSPDRGSSGNAIYF,TGTGCCAGCAGTCCGGACAGGGGTTCCTCAGGAAACGCCATATATTTT
TRBV6-4,NA,TRBD1,TRBJ1-6,CARPRDRVNSPLHF,TGTGCCAGACCCAGGGACAGGGTGAATTCACCCCTCCACTTT
TRBV6-5,NA,NA,TRBJ1-5,CASSPGGRGNQPQHF,TGTGCCAGCAGTCCCGGGGGTAGAGGAAATCAGCCCCAGCATTTT
TRBV27,NA,TRBD1,TRBJ2-3,CASSSGQGLDTQYF,TGTGCCAGCAGTTCAGGACAGGGGCTGGATACGCAGTATTTT
TRBV15,NA,NA,TRBJ2-7,CATSRDWQTYEQYF,TGTGCCACCAGCAGAGATTGGCAGACCTACGAGCAGTACTTC
TRBV27,NA,NA,TRBJ2-7,CASSSLNSYEQYF,TGTGCCAGCAGTTCCTTAAACAGCTACGAGCAGTACTTC
TRBV27,NA,NA,TRBJ2-3,CASSLSLSADTQYF,TGTGCCAGCAGTTTATCGCTTAGCGCAGATACGCAGTATTTT
TRBV11-3,NA,NA,TRBJ2-1,CASSLDKVGVPYNEQFF,TGTGCCAGCAGCTTAGATAAGGTAGGGGTCCCCTACAATGAGCAGTTCTTC
TRBV27,NA,TRBD1,TRBJ2-1,CASSDGTVYNEQFF,TGTGCCAGCAGTGACGGGACAGTCTACAATGAGCAGTTCTTC
TRBV7-2,NA,TRBD2,TRBJ2-7,CASNPGPGLTYEQYF,TGTGCCAGCAACCCCGGACCGGGACTAACTTACGAGCAGTACTTC
TRBV7-9,NA,NA,TRBJ1-1,CASSKDGMNTEAFF,TGTGCCAGCAGCAAGGACGGGATGAACACTGAAGCTTTCTTT
TRBV28,NA,TRBD1,TRBJ2-4,CASKHRGVKNIQYF,TGTGCCAGCAAGCACAGGGGAGTCAAAAACATTCAGTACTTC
TRBV5-4,NA,TRBD2,TRBJ2-7,CASRLWGGAGEQYF,TGTGCCAGCAGACTGTGGGGGGGAGCGGGTGAGCAGTACTTC
TRBV29-1,NA,NA,TRBJ2-7,CSALLSTLSYEQYF,TGCAGCGCCCTGTTGTCTACCCTCTCCTACGAGCAGTACTTC
TRBV6-6,NA,NA,TRBJ2-7,CASSYGGFREQYF,TGTGCCAGCAGTTACGGAGGGTTCCGCGAGCAGTACTTC
TRBV7-2,NA,TRBD2,TRBJ2-1,CASSPLAGGYNEQFF,TGTGCCAGCAGCCCTCTAGCGGGAGGTTACAATGAGCAGTTCTTC
TRBV10-3,NA,TRBD1,TRBJ1-2,CAIRLTGVGYTF,TGTGCCATCCGGTTGACAGGGGTCGGCTACACCTTC
TRBV2,once,NA,TRBJ2-5,CASTRGGEETQYF,TGTGCCAGCACGCGGGGCGGAGAAGAGACCCAGTACTTC
TRBV5-6,NA,TRBD2,TRBJ2-1,CASSLSLAGGGEQFF,TGTGCCAGCAGCTTGTCACTAGCGGGAGGAGGAGAGCAGTTCTTC
TRBV4-2,NA,TRBD1,TRBJ2-7,CASSQGQGLSYEQYF,TGTGCCAGCAGCCAAGGACAGGGGTTAAGCTACGAGCAGTACTTC
TRBV6-5,once,TRBD1,TRBJ1-1,CASSPGGVKNEAFF,TGTGCCAGCAGCCCAGGGGGCGTAAAAAATGAAGCTTTCTTT
TRBV6-1,few,TRBD1,TRBJ1-1,CASRPTGGTEAFF,TGTGCCAGCAGGCCGACAGGGGGCACTGAAGCTTTCTTT
TRBV6-1,NA,NA,TRBJ1-1,CASSDRGQNTEAFF,TGTGCCAGCAGTGACCGGGGACAGAACACTGAAGCTTTCTTT
TRBV11-2,NA,NA,TRBJ2-5,CASSSTETQYF,TGTGCCAGCAGCTCAACTGAGACCCAGTACTTC
TRBV28,once,TRBD2,TRBJ2-7,CASSQGLASSYEQYF,TGTGCCAGCAGCCAAGGACTAGCCTCATCCTACGAGCAGTACTTC
TRBV10-3,NA,NA,TRBJ2-4,CAISEGQPGAKNIQYF,TGTGCCATCAGTGAGGGGCAACCTGGAGCCAAAAACATTCAGTACTTC
TRBV5-1,NA,NA,TRBJ2-2,CASFGGLENTGELFF,TGCGCCAGCTTCGGGGGGCTGGAGAACACCGGGGAGCTGTTTTTT
TRBV12-1,NA,NA,TRBJ1-5,CASSFAIPRTGCNQPQHF,TGTGCCAGCAGCTTCGCCATCCCTCGGACAGGGTGTAATCAGCCCCAGCATTTT
TRBV5-1,few,TRBD2,TRBJ2-1,CASSSGTSGRVNEQFF,TGCGCCAGCAGCTCCGGGACTAGCGGGAGGGTCAATGAGCAGTTCTTC
TRBV6-1,NA,TRBD2,TRBJ2-7,CASSIAGGMTYEQYF,TGTGCCAGCAGTATAGCGGGAGGGATGACCTACGAGCAGTACTTC
TRBV28,once,NA,TRBJ1-1,CASSFSGQSMNTEAFF,TGTGCCAGCAGTTTTTCCGGACAGTCCATGAACACTGAAGCTTTCTTT
TRBV7-8,NA,NA,TRBJ2-7,CASSLAGTQFKEQYF,TGTGCCAGCAGCTTAGCCGGGACACAATTCAAAGAGCAGTACTTC
TRBV27,NA,NA,TRBJ1-1,CASLGGLYEAFF,TGTGCCAGTCTGGGGGGACTGTATGAAGCTTTCTTT
TRBV7-2,NA,NA,TRBJ2-1,CASSYLMGRSYNEQFF,TGTGCCAGCAGCTACCTCATGGGCCGCTCCTACAATGAGCAGTTCTTC
TRBV5-5,NA,NA,TRBJ2-1,CASSLVPGENNEQFF,TGTGCCAGCAGCTTGGTGCCAGGGGAGAACAATGAGCAGTTCTTC
TRBV4-2,NA,TRBD2,TRBJ2-7,CASSQGGLAGNEQYF,TGTGCCAGCAGCCAAGGGGGCCTAGCGGGAAACGAGCAGTACTTC
TRBV6-6,NA,NA,TRBJ1-3,CASSYSSGEVGNTIYF,TGTGCCAGCAGTTACTCGTCGGGGGAGGTCGGAAACACCATATATTTT
TRBV18,NA,NA,TRBJ2-5,CASSPQRGGWETQYF,TGTGCCAGCTCACCACAACGCGGAGGGTGGGAGACCCAGTACTTC
TRBV6-1,few,NA,TRBJ1-6,CASSGRSYNSPLHF,TGTGCCAGCAGTGGACGGAGTTATAATTCACCCCTCCACTTT